This is a list of T cell receptor beta chains from one sample in a study of OX40 agonist ivuxolimab in advanced cancers. Assay used: immunoSEQ multiplex PCR; TCRdb lists only in-frame clones, some missing. The top ten hold 0.65% to 0.7% of the sample, which has about 64,000 clones, 88% seen once. The input for sequencing was CD4+ or CD8+ T cells sorted from blood, taken in a trial of the OX40 agonist ivuxolimab. The receptors here all came from an adult with an advanced solid tumor such as melanoma, head and neck, liver or kidney cancer. Each CDR3 is given with its conserved first and last residue. D genes are given only for firm matches. Not every row has a clone size; where given, it reads once, few, many or a size class.

>TRBJ2-1|-|11|TRBV6-4|-
CASGLGNEQFF
TGTGCCAGCGGACTGGGAAATGAGCAGTTCTTC
>TRBJ2-1|-|14|TRBV18|TRBD1
CASSQGASYNEQFF
TGTGCCAGCTCTCAGGGGGCCTCCTACAATGAGCAGTTCTTC
>TRBJ2-7|-|16|TRBV7-2|TRBD1
CASSLTGTGVSYEQYF
TGTGCCAGCAGTCTCACCGGGACAGGGGTGTCCTACGAGCAGTACTTC
>TRBJ2-7|-|11|TRBV2|-
CASRRTYEQYF
TGTGCCAGCAGACGCACCTACGAGCAGTACTTC
>TRBJ1-2|-|12|TRBV28|-
CASRGTNYGYTF
TGTGCCAGTCGGGGCACTAACTATGGCTACACCTTC
>TRBJ1-5|-|15|TRBV28|-
CASSLERRFNQPQHF
TGTGCCAGCAGTTTAGAAAGACGGTTCAATCAGCCCCAGCATTTT
>TRBJ1-5|-|15|TRBV27|-
CASSLTGFSNQPQHF
TGTGCCAGCAGTTTGACAGGATTTAGCAATCAGCCCCAGCATTTT
>TRBJ2-5|-|14|TRBV7-6|-
CASSLAGGGTTQYF
TGTGCCAGCAGCTTAGCTGGAGGCGGTACGACCCAGTACTTC
>TRBJ2-3|-|12|TRBV5-1|-
CASSDTWGTQYF
TGCGCCAGCAGCGACACATGGGGTACGCAGTATTTT
>TRBJ2-7|-|16|TRBV7-6|TRBD1
CASSLGTRTGHYEQYF
TGTGCCAGCAGCTTAGGGACGCGGACAGGGCACTACGAGCAGTACTTC
>TRBJ2-3|few|16|TRBV7-9|-
CASSLRASATTDTQYF
TGTGCCAGCAGCTTAAGGGCGTCAGCCACCACAGATACGCAGTATTTT
>TRBJ1-5|-|18|TRBV6-1|-
CASSEMWGPGTGNQPQHF
TGTGCCAGCAGTGAAATGTGGGGACCTGGTACTGGTAATCAGCCCCAGCATTTT
>TRBJ2-1|-|15|TRBV11-2|-
CASSSIRGGYNEQFF
TGTGCCAGCAGCTCCATTAGAGGGGGCTACAATGAGCAGTTCTTC
>TRBJ2-2|-|15|TRBV5-1|TRBD1
CASSSGTGLSGELFF
TGCGCCAGCAGCTCCGGGACAGGGTTATCCGGGGAGCTGTTTTTT
>TRBJ2-7|-|14|TRBV18|TRBD2
CASSPGGGAYEQYF
TGTGCCAGCTCACCAGGGGGAGGGGCCTACGAGCAGTACTTC
>TRBJ2-7|-|14|TRBV6-5|TRBD2
CASSRGGAQREQYF
TGTGCCAGCAGCCGCGGGGGGGCACAAAGGGAGCAGTACTTC
>TRBJ2-5|-|14|TRBV7-3|TRBD2
CASSFSGRGETQYF
TGTGCCAGCAGCTTTAGCGGGAGGGGAGAGACCCAGTACTTC
>TRBJ2-5|-|14|TRBV2|-
CASSEQRQQETQYF
TGTGCCAGCAGTGAGCAGCGACAGCAAGAGACCCAGTACTTC
>TRBJ1-1|few|14|TRBV2|-
CASSVIQGGTEAFF
TGTGCCAGCAGTGTAATACAGGGAGGCACTGAAGCTTTCTTT
>TRBJ1-1|once|15|TRBV30|-
CAWDPPLGRGTEAFF
TGTGCCTGGGACCCCCCCCTGGGCCGGGGGACTGAAGCTTTCTTT
>TRBJ1-3|-|17|TRBV2|-
CASSEGAGRVSGNTIYF
TGTGCCAGCAGTGAAGGCGCGGGACGGGTCTCTGGAAACACCATATATTTT
>TRBJ2-5|-|14|TRBV7-3|-
CASSSERGRETQYF
TGTGCCAGCAGCTCGGAGAGGGGCCGCGAGACCCAGTACTTC
>TRBJ1-1|-|16|TRBV11-2|TRBD1
CASSAIMSQGAPEAFF
TGTGCCAGCAGCGCGATTATGAGCCAGGGGGCACCTGAAGCTTTCTTT
>TRBJ2-7|once|14|TRBV5-1|-
CASSSPAWGDEQYF
TGCGCCAGCAGCTCCCCTGCCTGGGGGGACGAGCAGTACTTC
>TRBJ2-7|-|12|TRBV29-1|-
CSVESPSYEQYF
TGCAGCGTTGAATCCCCTAGCTACGAGCAGTACTTC
>TRBJ2-1|few|14|TRBV4-1|TRBD1
CASSQPRQGVQQFF
TGCGCCAGCAGCCAACCCCGACAGGGAGTCCAGCAGTTCTTC
>TRBJ1-2|-|15|TRBV5-4|-
CASSTLGAGAGGYTF
TGTGCCAGCAGCACCCTCGGGGCAGGGGCAGGTGGCTACACCTTC
>TRBJ2-5|-|11|TRBV20-1|TRBD2
CSATGRPAQYF
TGCAGTGCTACCGGGAGGCCGGCCCAGTACTTC
>TRBJ2-5|-|14|TRBV30|TRBD2
CAWSRGRGQETQYF
TGTGCCTGGAGTAGAGGGAGGGGCCAAGAGACCCAGTACTTC
>TRBJ1-4|-|15|TRBV7-9|-
CASSSGSYGNEKLFF
TGTGCCAGCAGCTCAGGATCCTACGGTAATGAAAAACTGTTTTTT
>TRBJ2-5|few|14|TRBV2|TRBD2
CASSALAVGETQYF
TGTGCCAGCAGTGCACTAGCGGTAGGGGAGACCCAGTACTTC
>TRBJ1-1|-|13|TRBV18|-
CASSPGGNTEAFF
TGTGCCAGCTCACCTGGTGGGAACACTGAAGCTTTCTTT
>TRBJ1-2|few|10|TRBV28|-
CARSRQGYTF
TGTGCCAGGAGCCGGCAAGGCTACACCTTC
>TRBJ2-7|-|14|TRBV19|-
CASSRGGGAYEQYF
TGTGCCAGCTCAAGAGGGGGGGGAGCCTACGAGCAGTACTTC
>TRBJ1-1|-|15|TRBV4-1|-
CASSHGELRNTEAFF
TGCGCCAGCAGCCATGGGGAATTGAGGAACACTGAAGCTTTCTTT